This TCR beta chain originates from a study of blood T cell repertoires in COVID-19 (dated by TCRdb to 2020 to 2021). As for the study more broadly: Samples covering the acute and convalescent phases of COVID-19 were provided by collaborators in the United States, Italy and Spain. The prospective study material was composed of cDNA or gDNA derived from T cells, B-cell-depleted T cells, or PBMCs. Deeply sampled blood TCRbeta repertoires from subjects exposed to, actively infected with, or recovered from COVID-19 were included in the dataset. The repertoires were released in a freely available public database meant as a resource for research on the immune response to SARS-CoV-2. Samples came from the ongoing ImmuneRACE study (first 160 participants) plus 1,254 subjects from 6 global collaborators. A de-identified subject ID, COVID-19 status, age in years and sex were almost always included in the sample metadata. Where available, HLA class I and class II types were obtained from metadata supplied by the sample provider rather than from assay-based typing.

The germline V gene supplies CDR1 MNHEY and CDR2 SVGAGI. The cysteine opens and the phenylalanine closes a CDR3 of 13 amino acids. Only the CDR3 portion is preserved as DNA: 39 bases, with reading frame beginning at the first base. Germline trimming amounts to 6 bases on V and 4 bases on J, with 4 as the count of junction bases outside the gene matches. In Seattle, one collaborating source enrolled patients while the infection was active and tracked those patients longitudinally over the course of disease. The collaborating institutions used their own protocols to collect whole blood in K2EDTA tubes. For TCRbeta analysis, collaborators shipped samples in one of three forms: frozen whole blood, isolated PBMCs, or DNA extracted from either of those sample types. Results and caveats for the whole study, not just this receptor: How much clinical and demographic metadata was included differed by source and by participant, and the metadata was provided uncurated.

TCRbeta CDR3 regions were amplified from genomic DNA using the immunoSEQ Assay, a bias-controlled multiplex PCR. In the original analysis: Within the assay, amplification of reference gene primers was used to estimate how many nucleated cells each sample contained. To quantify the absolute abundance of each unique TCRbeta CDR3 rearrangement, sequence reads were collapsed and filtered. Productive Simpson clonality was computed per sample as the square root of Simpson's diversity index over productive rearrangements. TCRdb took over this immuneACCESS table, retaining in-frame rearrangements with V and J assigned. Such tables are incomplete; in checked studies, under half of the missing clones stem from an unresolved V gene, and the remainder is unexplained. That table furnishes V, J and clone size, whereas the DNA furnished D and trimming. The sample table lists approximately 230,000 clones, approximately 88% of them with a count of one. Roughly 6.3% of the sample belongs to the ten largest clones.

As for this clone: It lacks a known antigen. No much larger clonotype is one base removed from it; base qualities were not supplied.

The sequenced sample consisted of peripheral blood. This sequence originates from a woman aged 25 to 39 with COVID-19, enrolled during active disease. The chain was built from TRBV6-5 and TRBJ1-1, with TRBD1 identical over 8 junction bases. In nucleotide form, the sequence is TGTGCCAGCAGGGTTGACAGGGGCACTGAAGCTTTCTTT. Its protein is CASRVDRGTEAFF.